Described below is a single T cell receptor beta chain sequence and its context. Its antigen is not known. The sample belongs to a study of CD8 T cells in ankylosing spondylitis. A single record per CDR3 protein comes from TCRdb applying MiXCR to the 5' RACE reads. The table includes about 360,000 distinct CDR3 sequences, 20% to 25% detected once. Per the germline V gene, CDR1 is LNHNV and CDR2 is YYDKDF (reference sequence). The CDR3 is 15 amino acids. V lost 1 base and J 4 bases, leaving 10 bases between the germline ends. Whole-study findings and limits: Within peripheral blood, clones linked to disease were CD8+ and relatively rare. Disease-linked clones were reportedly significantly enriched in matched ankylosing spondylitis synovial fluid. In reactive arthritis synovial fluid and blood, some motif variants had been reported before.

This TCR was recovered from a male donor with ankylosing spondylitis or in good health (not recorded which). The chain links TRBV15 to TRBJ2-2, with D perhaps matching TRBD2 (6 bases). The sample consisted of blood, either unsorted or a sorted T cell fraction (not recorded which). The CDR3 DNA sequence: TGTGCCACCAGCAGAGCTCGGGGGATCACCGGGGAGCTGTTTTTT. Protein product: CATSRARGITGELFF.